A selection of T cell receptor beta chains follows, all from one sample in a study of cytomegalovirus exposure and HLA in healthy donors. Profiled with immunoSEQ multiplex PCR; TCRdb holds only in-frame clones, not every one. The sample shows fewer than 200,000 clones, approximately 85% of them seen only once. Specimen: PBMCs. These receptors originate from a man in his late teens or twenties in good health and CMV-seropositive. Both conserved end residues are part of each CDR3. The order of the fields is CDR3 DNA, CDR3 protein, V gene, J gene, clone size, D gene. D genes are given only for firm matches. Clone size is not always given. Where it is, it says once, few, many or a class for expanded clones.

DNA: TGTGCCAGCAGCTTTAGCGGGGGGGCCGATGAGACCCAGTACTTC
CDR3: CASSFSGGADETQYF
V: TRBV13
J: TRBJ2-5
size: NA
D: TRBD2

DNA: TGCGCCAGCAGCCAAGAGTGGGCGGGGGCCGGGGAGCTGTTTTTT
CDR3: CASSQEWAGAGELFF
V: TRBV4-3
J: TRBJ2-2
size: NA
D: TRBD2

DNA: TGTGCCATCAGTGAGTCAAAGGACAGGGTGAACACCGGGGAGCTGTTTTTT
CDR3: CAISESKDRVNTGELFF
V: TRBV10-3
J: TRBJ2-2
size: NA
D: TRBD1

DNA: TGTGCCAGCAGCTTAGATAAGGGGGGGCCGCTAGATACGCAGTATTTT
CDR3: CASSLDKGGPLDTQYF
V: TRBV7-8
J: TRBJ2-3
size: NA
D: NA

DNA: TGTGCCAGCAGCGCCCGTACAGGGGCCGGCTACGAGCAGTACTTC
CDR3: CASSARTGAGYEQYF
V: TRBV7-2
J: TRBJ2-7
size: NA
D: TRBD1

DNA: TGCGCCAGCAGCCAAGATTTTGTGTCTAGCGGGCTCAATGAGCAGTTCTTC
CDR3: CASSQDFVSSGLNEQFF
V: TRBV4-3
J: TRBJ2-1
size: NA
D: TRBD2

DNA: TGTGCCAGCAGCCCGAGTCGGACAGGGGTGACTGAAGCTTTCTTT
CDR3: CASSPSRTGVTEAFF
V: TRBV11-3
J: TRBJ1-1
size: few
D: TRBD1

DNA: TGCAGCGTTATATCCTGGGCCGAGCAGTACTTC
CDR3: CSVISWAEQYF
V: TRBV29-1
J: TRBJ2-7
size: NA
D: NA

DNA: TGTGCCAGCAGCGAAGGGGCGCAGGATGGCTACACCTTC
CDR3: CASSEGAQDGYTF
V: TRBV9
J: TRBJ1-2
size: NA
D: NA

DNA: TGTGCCAGCAGCTTAGTCGGAGGCGCCGGGGAGCTGTTTTTT
CDR3: CASSLVGGAGELFF
V: TRBV7-2
J: TRBJ2-2
size: NA
D: NA

DNA: TGTGCCAGCAGCTTAGGTTGGGCTAGCGGGGGGGTCGACTACAATGAGCAGTTCTTC
CDR3: CASSLGWASGGVDYNEQFF
V: TRBV11-3
J: TRBJ2-1
size: NA
D: TRBD2

DNA: TGTGCCAGCTCACCAGGGACAGGGGCTAACACTGAAGCTTTCTTT
CDR3: CASSPGTGANTEAFF
V: TRBV18
J: TRBJ1-1
size: NA
D: TRBD1